Presented here are 32 T cell receptor beta chains from one specimen sequenced in a study of Graves' ophthalmopathy and Graves' hyperthyroidism. RNA transcripts were the source from which TCR beta CDR3 regions were amplified. HTBI-primed RT-PCR formed the first round, and a multiplex PCR formed the second. One entry per CDR3 protein, called by TCRdb with MiXCR from the multiplex PCR reads. The data contain over a million distinct CDR3 sequences, about 36% of them singletons. Sequencing was done on a sample of peripheral blood or thyroid tissue (not recorded which). The receptors stem from an adult man with Graves' hyperthyroidism.

This clonotype was counted ten times or more. The V gene is TRBV24-1, the J gene TRBJ2-5; TRBD2 might be the D (6 bases). V shed 3 bases and J shed 2 bases, with 12 bases lying between them. This CDR3 spans 15 amino acids. CDR1 and CDR2 (germline): KGHDR, SFDVKD. DNA of the CDR3: TGTGCCACCAGTGATCGGGGGTGGGGACAAGAGACCCAGTACTTC. It translates to CATSDRGWGQETQYF.

The chain uses TRBV2 and TRBJ2-2; 10 bases align to TRBD2. Losses at the gene ends were 6 bases for V and 3 bases for J; bases not matched to a gene: 16. Germline loops: CDR1 SNHLY, CDR2 FYNNEI. The CDR3 totals 19 residues. CDR3 coding DNA: TGTGCCAGCAGCTCCCGGGGGCTAGCGGGAGCGGCGGACACCGGGGAGCTGTTTTTT. This encodes CASSSRGLAGAADTGELFF.

This clonotype was observed at least ten times. This sequence joins TRBV27 and TRBJ1-5, with D tentatively TRBD1 (5 bases). With 6 bases removed from V and 1 base from J, the gap between germline ends came to 13 bases. Germline V gives CDR1 MNHEY, CDR2 SMNVEV (reference sequence). The CDR3 is 15 amino acids. CDR3 in DNA: TGTGCCAGCAGGATTAGGGGAGTCAGCAATCAGCCCCAGCATTTT. Protein: CASRIRGVSNQPQHF.

Ten or more counts support this clonotype. The rearrangement uses TRBV7-8 and TRBJ1-5; no firm D call. The CDR3 totals 16 residues. The germline V and J ends were trimmed by 5 bases and 7 bases, with 21 bases remaining between them. CDR1 and CDR2 (germline): SGHVS, FQNEAQ. The CDR3 loop is CASSGSRLAGTQPQHF. In DNA form, the CDR3 reads TGTGCCAGCAGCGGGTCACGACTGGCGGGAACGCAGCCCCAGCATTTT.

This clonotype was observed at least ten times. The CDR3 loop reads CASSPRDRGPWAQETQYF. The CDR3, as DNA: TGTGCCAGCAGCCCCCGGGACAGGGGGCCCTGGGCCCAAGAGACCCAGTACTTC. This chain connects TRBV6-5 to TRBJ2-5; TRBD1 matches 12 bases. The V gene's germline CDR1 is MNHEY and CDR2 SVGAGI. Losses at the gene ends were 6 bases for V and 1 base for J; bases not matched to a gene: 12. The CDR3 has 18 residues.

The rearrangement joins TRBV29-1 to TRBJ1-2; 9 nucleotides agree with TRBD1. This CDR3 region has 11 residues. Per the germline V gene, CDR1 is SQVTM and CDR2 is ANQGSEA. The CDR3: CSYTGGSGYTF. The CDR3 nucleotides are TGCAGTTATACAGGGGGCTCTGGCTACACCTTC.

This clonotype appeared many times. This chain links TRBV7-2 with TRBJ1-1, with D tentatively TRBD1 (5 bases). Trimming took off 2 bases at V and 4 bases at J, with 14 bases between the two ends. Per germline, CDR1 SGHTA and CDR2 FQGNSA. CDR3 length equals 15 residues. The CDR3 DNA is TGTGCCAGCAGCTTATCCAGGGTCCTGGGCACTGAAGCTTTCTTT. Its protein product is CASSLSRVLGTEAFF.

This clonotype was seen a few times. The chain joins TRBV10-3 to TRBJ1-1, with D tentatively TRBD1 (5 bases). The germline V gene has CDR1 ENHRY and CDR2 SYGVKD. CDR3 length equals 13 residues. The V end was cut by 10 bases, the J end by 3 bases, with 15 bases between. The CDR3 nucleotides are TGTGCCAGCAGATCTCGGGGGTACACTGAAGCTTTCTTT. Its protein is CASRSRGYTEAFF.

The chain uses TRBV11-2 and TRBJ2-5, with 8 bases fitting TRBD2. The CDR3 covers 16 residues. Trimming took 5 bases from V and 2 from J; bases not matched to a gene: 10. Per the germline V gene, CDR1 is SGHAT and CDR2 is FQNNGV. The CDR3 here is CASSRLLLAVQETQYF. CDR3 in DNA: TGTGCCAGCAGCCGCCTCTTACTAGCGGTTCAAGAGACCCAGTACTTC.

At least ten counts were recorded for this clonotype. The chain has TRBV2 and TRBJ1-4; 7 nucleotides match TRBD1. Germline CDR1 and CDR2: SNHLY and FYNNEI. Losses at the gene ends were 8 bases for V and 1 base for J; bases not matched to a gene: 7. This CDR3 has 15 amino acids. CDR3 coding DNA: TGTGCCAGCCTTCGTACAGGGGAAACTAATGAAAAACTGTTTTTT. This codes for CASLRTGETNEKLFF.

This clonotype has only a few counts. V is TRBV15 and J is TRBJ2-5; 9 bases fit TRBD1. This CDR3 has 15 amino acids. Losses at the gene ends were 3 bases for V and 2 bases for J; bases not matched to a gene: 4. Germline V gives CDR1 LNHNV, CDR2 YYDKDF (reference sequence). The CDR3, as DNA: TGTGCCACCAGCAGTCACGGACAGGGGCAAGAGACCCAGTACTTC. It is translated as CATSSHGQGQETQYF.

Turning to this clonotype: The final CDR3 position lacks the conserved phenylalanine or tryptophan, pointing to a likely read error. The chain combines TRBV5-6 with TRBJ2-7; a possible D gene is TRBD2 (5 bases). Trimming removed 1 base at V and 5 bases at J, with 7 bases between. CDR3 length: 12 amino acids. The germline V gene has CDR1 SGHDT and CDR2 YYEEEE. The CDR3 bases are TGTGCCAGCAGCTTGCCCGGGAACGAGCAGTACTCC. Translated, it gives CASSLPGNEQYS.

The table lists this clonotype with many counts. This sequence joins TRBV5-8 and TRBJ1-6, with D hard to call. V lost 3 bases and J lost 5, with 12 bases in between. The CDR3 is 15 amino acids. CDR1 SGHTS and CDR2 YDEGEE come from the germline V gene. In DNA form, the CDR3 reads TGTGCCAGCAGCTCCACGGCCCTGAATAATTCACCCCTCCACTTT. It is translated as CASSSTALNNSPLHF.

This clonotype has more than one count but fewer than ten. The gene calls are TRBV9 and TRBJ1-1; D is unclear. The CDR3 has 15 amino acids. CDR1 and CDR2 (germline): SGDLS, YYNGEE. Trimming shortened V by 4 bases and J by 0 bases, and 13 bases separated the two germline ends. The CDR3 coding sequence is TGTGCCAGCAGCCGACGGGGAGCGGTGAACACTGAAGCTTTCTTT. Its translation is CASSRRGAVNTEAFF.

Regarding this clonotype: Since the CDR3 does not end with the conserved phenylalanine or tryptophan, this likely comes from a read error. Because the CDR3's place on the DNA is in doubt, the DNA is left out and the CDR3 is given as listed by TCRdb. The chain is built from TRBV7-9 and TRBJ1-6; TRBD1 was called by the table and not checked on the DNA. Including both end residues, the CDR3 is 10 amino acids long. CDR1 and CDR2 (germline): SEHNR, FQNEAQ (reference sequence). CDR3 sequence: CASSKGHPND.

A few counts support this clonotype. CDR3 in amino acids: CASSGLDQPQHF. In DNA, the CDR3 is TGTGCCAGCAGTGGACTCGATCAGCCCCAGCATTTT. This rearrangement joins TRBV6-2 or TRBV6-3 to TRBJ1-5; D remains ambiguous. The V gene lost 5 bases and the J gene lost 5 bases, with 7 bases spanning the gap. The CDR3 contains 12 residues. CDR1 is MNHEY, CDR2 SVGEGT, per germline.

The CDR3 spells CASSLRGTGFSYEQYF. The CDR3 DNA sequence: TGTGCCAGCAGCCTAAGGGGGACAGGGTTTAGTTACGAGCAGTACTTC. This chain connects TRBV12-3 or TRBV12-4 to TRBJ2-7; 9 positions match TRBD1. J was trimmed by 4 bases and V by 6 bases; bases with no gene match: 13. The CDR3 sequence is 16 residues long.

This clonotype was observed a few times. The chain carries TRBV7-3 and TRBJ1-2, with D uncertain. The germline gives CDR1 SGHTA, CDR2 FQGTGA. CDR3 size: 13 residues. V shed 2 bases and J shed 8 bases, with 12 bases lying between them. The CDR3 protein is CASSLDQEGGYTF. As DNA, the CDR3 is TGTGCCAGCAGCTTAGATCAGGAGGGCGGCTACACCTTC.

The V gene is TRBV10-3, the J gene TRBJ2-6, with D maybe TRBD2 (6 bases). The V and J ends lost 5 bases and 2 bases respectively, with 16 bases between them. The germline CDR1 and CDR2 sequences are ENHRY and SYGVKD. The CDR3 covers 17 residues. Here the CDR3 reads CAISFGPRGTGANVLTF. The CDR3 nucleotides are TGTGCCATCAGTTTTGGACCGCGGGGAACTGGGGCCAACGTCCTGACTTTC.

This clonotype occurred many times. V gene TRBV7-8 combines with J gene TRBJ2-5; the D gene could be TRBD1 or TRBD2 (5 bases each). The germline CDR1 and CDR2 sequences are SGHVS and FQNEAQ. V was clipped by 4 bases and J by 1 base, with 16 bases between them. This CDR3 is 16 amino acids long. The CDR3 protein is CASSSTLGRRQETQYF. DNA of the CDR3: TGTGCCAGCAGCTCTACCCTGGGACGGCGCCAAGAGACCCAGTACTTC.

At least ten counts were recorded for this clonotype. The chain combines TRBV24-1 with TRBJ2-6; 7 bases map to TRBD2. CDR3 length: 18 residues. V lost 4 bases and J lost 4; bases outside the gene matches: 12. Looked up from germline, CDR1 is KGHDR and CDR2 is SFDVKD. The CDR3 DNA is TGTGCCACCAGTGACCCACCGGGGGGAACAACAGGGGCCAACGTCCTGACTTTC. Translated, it gives CATSDPPGGTTGANVLTF.

This clonotype was picked up a small number of times. The chain recombines TRBV6-5 with TRBJ2-7; 9 bases align to TRBD1. Germline CDR1 reads MNHEY; CDR2 reads SVGAGI. V lost 5 bases and J lost 3; bases outside the gene matches: 8. The CDR3 contains 15 residues. CDR3 DNA sequence: TGTGCCAGCAGTGAACCCGTGGGACAGGGCTACGAGCAGTACTTC. Encoded protein: CASSEPVGQGYEQYF.

This clonotype occurred many times. This chain links TRBV5-1 with TRBJ2-7; 7 positions match TRBD1. The V segment lost 4 bases and the J segment 1 base; nucleotides outside the gene matches: 14. Germline V gene sequence: CDR1 SGHRS, CDR2 YFSETQ. The length of the CDR3 is 17 residues. The chain's CDR3 is CASSLTRTGSLSYEQYF. In DNA, the CDR3 is TGCGCCAGCAGCCTGACCCGGACAGGCAGCTTATCCTACGAGCAGTACTTC.

This clonotype was counted ten times or more. The chain joins TRBV24-1 to TRBJ1-2; D is uncertain. V was clipped by 5 bases and J by 4 bases, with 13 bases between them. Germline V CDR1 and CDR2: KGHDR, SFDVKD. This CDR3 has 14 residues. As DNA, the CDR3 is TGTGCCACCAGTGTAAGTGATTTCGGCTATGGCTACACCTTC. This codes for CATSVSDFGYGYTF.

This clonotype showed up many times. The V gene is TRBV7-8, the J gene TRBJ2-7; D possibly corresponds to TRBD1 (5 bases). Germline V gene data show CDR1 as SGHVS and CDR2 as FQNEAQ. V shed 5 bases and J shed 0 bases, with 11 bases lying between them. This CDR3 contains 14 residues. The CDR3 reads CASSPARVSYEQYF. As DNA, the CDR3 is TGTGCCAGCAGCCCAGCCAGGGTCTCCTACGAGCAGTACTTC.

The chain combines TRBV25-1 with TRBJ1-5; no clear D gene. In germline, CDR1 is MGHDK, CDR2 SYGVNS. The CDR3 has 16 amino acids. V was clipped by 4 bases and J by 7 bases, with 20 bases between them. This CDR3 is CASSARDKGRYQPQHF. The CDR3 coding sequence is TGTGCCAGCAGTGCTAGAGATAAAGGGAGATACCAGCCCCAGCATTTT. Drawing the rest from reference TRBV25-1 and TRBJ1-5, the complete variable domain is EADIYQTPRYLVIGTGKKITLECSQTMGHDKMYWYQQDPGMELHLIHYSYGVNSTEKGDLSSESTVSRIRTEHFPLTLESARPSHTSQYLCASSARDKGRYQPQHFGDGTRLSIL.

The table lists this clonotype with a few counts. This sequence joins TRBV2 and TRBJ1-5; 9 nucleotides line up with TRBD1. The V gene end was trimmed by 2 bases and the J gene end by 3 bases; junction bases not matched to a gene: 8. This CDR3 has 17 amino acids. Germline-derived CDR1 and CDR2 are SNHLY and FYNNEI. CDR3 bases: TGTGCCAGCAGTGAACACAGGGGGCGCATTGCCAATCAGCCCCAGCATTTT. Protein: CASSEHRGRIANQPQHF.

This chain connects TRBV29-1 to TRBJ1-3; the D gene is possibly TRBD1 (6 bases). The CDR3 runs to 16 residues. CDR1 and CDR2 (germline): SQVTM, ANQGSEA. Trimming took off 8 bases at V and 0 bases at J, with 20 bases between the two ends. The CDR3 here is CSSLRQEKSSGNTIYF. For the CDR3, the DNA is TGCAGCTCTCTCAGACAGGAGAAGTCCTCTGGAAACACCATATATTTT.

The chain carries TRBV12-3 or TRBV12-4 and TRBJ2-5; no firm D call. The CDR3 is 14 residues long. V lost 3 bases and J 1 base, leaving 9 bases between the germline ends. CDR3 loop: CASSFWKSQETQYF. CDR3 DNA: TGTGCCAGCAGTTTTTGGAAGAGCCAAGAGACCCAGTACTTC.

The rearrangement uses TRBV5-6 and TRBJ2-5; 8 positions match TRBD2. The V and J ends lost 2 bases and 5 bases, in that order; junction bases with no gene match: 11. In germline, CDR1 is SGHDT, CDR2 YYEEEE. The CDR3 extends over 16 amino acids. CDR3 in amino acids: CASSLSPSGGRETQYF. For the CDR3, the DNA is TGTGCCAGCAGCTTATCACCCAGCGGGGGACGCGAGACCCAGTACTTC. Drawing the rest from reference TRBV5-6 and TRBJ2-5, the complete variable domain is DAGVTQSPTHLIKTRGQQVTLRCSPKSGHDTVSWYQQALGQGPQFIFQYYEEEERQRGNFPDRFSGHQFPNYSSELNVNALLLGDSALYLCASSLSPSGGRETQYFGPGTRLLVL.

The gene calls are TRBV5-1 and TRBJ2-6; TRBD1 agrees at 11 bases. This CDR3 contains 17 residues. The germline V gene encodes CDR1 SGHRS and CDR2 YFSETQ. With V trimmed by 3 bases and J by 4 bases, 6 bases remained unmatched. CDR3 DNA sequence: TGCGCCAGCAGCTACAGGACAGGGGGCCCCGGGGCCAACGTCCTGACTTTC. Its translation: CASSYRTGGPGANVLTF.

V and J are TRBV24-1 and TRBJ2-5; TRBD1 agrees at 7 bases. Unmatched junction bases numbered 12, after V lost 11 bases and J lost 4 bases. The CDR3 has 14 residues. Germline V gene data show CDR1 as KGHDR and CDR2 as SFDVKD. The CDR3 DNA follows: TGTGCCAGCAGATCGGACAGGCGACCAGAGACCCAGTACTTC. It yields the protein CASRSDRRPETQYF.